The 13 T cell receptor beta chains in this list originate from one sample, sequenced in a study of T cell responses to AZD1222 COVID-19 vaccine. TCRdb's table, derived via immunoSEQ multiplex PCR, lists solely in-frame clones and lacks some. This sample has about 140,000 clones, with 92% found just once. Sequences were derived from peripheral blood, sampled on day 0 of AZD1222 vaccination. The receptors shown here come from an adult in good health.

V gene TRBV5-5 combines with J gene TRBJ1-2; 9 nucleotides agree with TRBD1. Germline V gene data show CDR1 as SGHKS and CDR2 as YYEKEE (reference sequence). V was pared by 4 bases and J by 7 bases, with 8 bases of the junction left unmatched. This CDR3 is 14 amino acids long. The CDR3 loop is CASSQGQGGGGYTF. In nucleotides, the CDR3 is TGTGCCAGCAGCCAGGGACAGGGTGGTGGTGGCTACACCTTC.

The rearrangement links TRBV3-1 (or the pseudogene TRBV3-2) to TRBJ2-1; TRBD2 agrees at 7 bases. The trim removed 2 bases at V and 7 bases at J, leaving 11 bases unmatched. The germline V gene has CDR1 LGHDT and CDR2 YNNKEL (reference sequence). The CDR3 runs 16 residues. CDR3 DNA: TGTGCCAGCAGCCAACCCAGCGGGGAGGTAGGGAATGAGCAGTTCTTC. Its protein is CASSQPSGEVGNEQFF.

This chain connects TRBV6-5 to TRBJ2-3; 7 bases are shared with TRBD2. This CDR3 contains 15 residues. J was trimmed by 6 bases and V by 7 bases; bases with no gene match: 13. Germline V gene data show CDR1 as MNHEY and CDR2 as SVGAGI. This CDR3 reads CASTMGAGTSDTQYF. The CDR3 DNA reads as TGTGCCAGCACTATGGGAGCGGGGACTTCGGATACGCAGTATTTT.

The rearrangement uses TRBV5-6 and TRBJ2-7, with D possibly being TRBD1 (5 bases). Germline assignment: CDR1 SGHDT and CDR2 YYEEEE. The CDR3 contains 13 residues. The V gene lost 4 bases and the J gene lost 1 base, with 9 bases spanning the gap. CDR3 bases: TGTGCCAGCAGCCAAGACAGTTCCTACGAGCAGTACTTC. Its translation is CASSQDSSYEQYF.

This chain uses TRBV6-2 or TRBV6-3 with TRBJ1-2; perhaps TRBD1 as D (6 bases). The germline V gene encodes CDR1 MNHEY and CDR2 SVGEGT. V gave up 2 bases and J gave up 2 bases, with 12 bases separating them. This CDR3 is built from 15 residues. The CDR3 coding sequence is TGTGCCAGCAGTTACAATCCGGGGGCGAACTATGGCTACACCTTC. Residues: CASSYNPGANYGYTF.

This chain uses TRBV9 with TRBJ1-2; D gene ambiguous. The CDR3 consists of 13 residues. Deletions cut 0 bases from V and 1 base from J, with 4 bases between. From germline, CDR1 is SGDLS and CDR2 YYNGEE. CDR3 sequence reads: CASSVALNYGYTF. Written as DNA, the CDR3 is TGTGCCAGCAGCGTAGCACTTAACTATGGCTACACCTTC.

The V call is TRBV29-1, the J call TRBJ1-3, with 8 bases aligning to TRBD1. Looked up from germline, CDR1 is SQVTM and CDR2 is ANQGSEA. The junction had 6 bases not matched to a gene; V was cut back by 4 bases and J by 1 base. The CDR3 loop spans 15 amino acids. CDR3 DNA sequence: TGCAGCGTTGCGGGCAGGGGGCTATCTGGAAACACCATATATTTT. Its protein is CSVAGRGLSGNTIYF.

The rearrangement links TRBV15 to TRBJ1-4, with D unclear. V dropped 2 bases and J dropped 6 bases, with 10 bases sitting between them. Germline assignment: CDR1 LNHNV and CDR2 YYDKDF (reference sequence). CDR3 length: 14 residues. CDR3 protein: CATSRKGGHEKLFF. CDR3 nucleotide sequence: TGTGCCACCAGCAGAAAAGGCGGACATGAAAAACTGTTTTTT. The full variable domain, with the rest looked up from reference TRBV15 and TRBJ1-4, is DAMVIQNPRYQVTQFGKPVTLSCSQTLNHNVMYWYQQKSSQAPKLLFHYYDKDFNNEADTPDNFQSRRPNTSFCFLDIRSPGLGDTAMYLCATSRKGGHEKLFFGSGTQLSVL.

The V and J genes are TRBV4-1 and TRBJ1-2; 12 nucleotides agree with TRBD1. This CDR3 has 15 residues. The J segment lost 3 bases and the V segment lost 3 bases, leaving 2 bases of the junction unmatched. In germline, CDR1 is MGHRA, CDR2 YSYEKL. CDR3 residues: CASSQGQGADYGYTF. The CDR3 DNA reads TGCGCCAGCAGCCAGGGACAGGGGGCCGACTATGGCTACACCTTC.

This chain joins TRBV4-1 and TRBJ2-7; the D gene is possibly TRBD2 (7 bases). The CDR3 runs 18 residues. Trimming removed 1 base at V and 4 bases at J, with 23 bases between. The germline gives CDR1 MGHRA, CDR2 YSYEKL. The CDR3 DNA is TGCGCCAGCAGCCAAGGGCCCGGGGGGCTAGCTCCAAGGTACGAGCAGTACTTC. This sequence encodes CASSQGPGGLAPRYEQYF.

This chain links TRBV28 with TRBJ1-2; the D gene is possibly TRBD1 (6 bases). The germline V gene has CDR1 MDHEN and CDR2 SYDVKM. V dropped 1 base and J dropped 6 bases, with 18 bases sitting between them. The CDR3 covers 16 residues. CDR3 residues: CASSLSAGGARNGYTF. The CDR3 DNA sequence: TGTGCCAGCAGTTTATCGGCCGGGGGGGCGCGAAATGGCTACACCTTC.

V usage is TRBV7-7 and J usage is TRBJ2-3; D may be TRBD2 (6 bases). Per the germline V gene, CDR1 is SSHAT and CDR2 is FNYEAQ (reference sequence). This CDR3 region has 13 residues. The V end lost 5 bases, the J end lost 15 bases, and 21 bases lay between the germline ends. CDR3 region: CASSEAGPSPVYF. CDR3 DNA sequence: TGTGCCAGCAGCGAGGCGGGACCCAGCCCCGTCTATTTT. Based on the CDR3 plus reference TRBV7-7 and TRBJ2-3, the full variable domain is GAGVSQSPRYKVTKRGQDVTLRCDPISSHATLYWYQQALGQGPEFLTYFNYEAQPDKSGLPSDRFSAERPEGSISTLTIQRTEQRDSAMYRCASSEAGPSPVYFGPGTRLTVL.

V and J are TRBV7-9 and TRBJ2-1; 8 bases fit TRBD1. Germline loops: CDR1 SEHNR, CDR2 FQNEAQ (reference sequence). This CDR3 contains 14 residues. With V trimmed by 3 bases and J by 9 bases, 7 bases remained unmatched. Written as DNA, the CDR3 is TGTGCCAGCAGCTTCGGACAGGGTTGGATTGAGCAGTTCTTC. Translating it yields CASSFGQGWIEQFF.